The 30 T cell receptor beta chains in this list originate from one sample, sequenced in a study of siplizumab effects on memory and regulatory T cells. TCRdb's table, derived via immunoSEQ multiplex PCR, lists solely in-frame clones and lacks some. The sample has about 52,000 clones, less than 98% seen once. Sequenced: naive CD4+ T cells sorted from blood. These receptors all stem from a human donor in good health.

The genes are TRBV5-1 and TRBJ2-7; D perhaps matches TRBD1 (6 bases). The CDR3 sequence is 15 residues long. Germline CDR1 and CDR2: SGHRS and YFSETQ. The ends were cut back, 0 bases at V and 0 bases at J, with 10 bases in the middle. The CDR3 sequence: CASSLGGQNSYEQYF. The CDR3 bases are TGCGCCAGCAGCTTGGGGGGGCAGAACTCCTACGAGCAGTACTTC.

The chain employs TRBV19 and TRBJ2-1; 13 bases line up with TRBD2. Germline CDR1 is LNHDA and CDR2 is SQIVND (reference sequence). Unmatched junction bases numbered 10, after V lost 8 bases and J lost 12 bases. The CDR3 consists of 14 residues. CDR3 coding DNA: TGTGCCAGTGCGTCAGGGACTAGCGGGACCCCGCAGTTCTTC. Translated, it gives CASASGTSGTPQFF.

The V call is TRBV5-1, the J call TRBJ1-2, with 9 nucleotides matching TRBD1. The CDR3 contains 14 residues. In germline, CDR1 is SGHRS, CDR2 YFSETQ. Trimming cost V 4 bases and J 4 bases; bases outside gene matches: 5. The CDR3 DNA follows: TGCGCCAGCAGCCCCCTGGGACAGGGCTATGGCTACACCTTC. Translating it yields CASSPLGQGYGYTF.

This clone was counted a single time. This chain connects TRBV9 to TRBJ2-7, with no clear D. This CDR3 is 14 amino acids long. The ends were cut back, 2 bases at V and 0 bases at J, with 9 bases in the middle. The germline V gene has CDR1 SGDLS and CDR2 YYNGEE. The CDR3 loop is CASSVGSDSYEQYF. The CDR3 bases are TGTGCCAGCAGCGTCGGTTCAGACTCCTACGAGCAGTACTTC.

In DNA form, the CDR3 reads TGTGCCAGCTCACCAGGCGGGGTCGATGTGTCTGGAGAGCAGTACTTC. Its protein is CASSPGGVDVSGEQYF. The chain combines TRBV18 with TRBJ2-7; D possibly corresponds to TRBD2 (6 bases). The CDR3 covers 16 residues. Germline-derived CDR1 and CDR2 are KGHSH and LQKENI. The ends were cut back, 2 bases at V and 7 bases at J, with 21 bases in the middle.

This chain links TRBV30 with TRBJ1-2; D unresolved. Per the germline V gene, CDR1 is GTSNPN and CDR2 is SVGIG (reference sequence). The CDR3 covers 16 residues. V gave up 2 bases and J gave up 5 bases, with 21 bases separating them. The CDR3 protein is CAWSTSSLASGYGYTF. CDR3 nucleotide sequence: TGTGCCTGGAGTACATCCTCCTTGGCCAGCGGGTATGGCTACACCTTC.

V and J are TRBV15 and TRBJ1-5; no clear D. Germline CDR1 reads LNHNV; CDR2 reads YYDKDF (reference sequence). This CDR3 is 12 amino acids long. Deletions cut 5 bases from V and 4 bases from J, with 6 bases between. This CDR3 is CATSLSNQPQHF. Here the CDR3 DNA reads TGTGCCACCAGCCTCTCAAATCAGCCCCAGCATTTT.

The genes are TRBV5-1 and TRBJ1-4; a weak D match, TRBD1 (5 bases). V was pared by 0 bases and J by 3 bases, with 12 bases between. CDR3 length: 16 residues. Germline CDR1 is SGHRS and CDR2 is YFSETQ. The CDR3 protein is CASSLAPGTANEKLFF. The CDR3 nucleotides are TGCGCCAGCAGCTTGGCGCCCGGGACGGCTAATGAAAAACTGTTTTTT.

This chain connects TRBV11-3 to TRBJ1-3; 7 nucleotides match TRBD1. J lost 2 bases, V lost 5 bases, and 3 bases had no gene match. From germline, CDR1 is SGHNT and CDR2 YENEEA. The CDR3 length is 14 residues. CDR3 region: CASSRQGTGNTIYF. CDR3 coding DNA: TGTGCCAGCAGCCGACAGGGCACTGGAAACACCATATATTTT.

V and J are TRBV25-1 and TRBJ2-7; D might be TRBD1 or TRBD2, each matching 6 bases. CDR3 length: 15 residues. V gave up 4 bases and J gave up 0 bases, with 13 bases separating them. The V gene's germline CDR1 is MGHDK and CDR2 SYGVNS. CDR3 in amino acids: CASSGGPGASYEQYF. The CDR3 DNA reads TGTGCCAGCAGTGGGGGCCCGGGGGCCTCCTACGAGCAGTACTTC.

This rearrangement joins TRBV19 to TRBJ2-5; no clear D. The ends were cut back, 4 bases at V and 4 bases at J, with 7 bases in the middle. In germline, CDR1 is LNHDA, CDR2 SQIVND (reference sequence). The CDR3 extends over 12 amino acids. In DNA form, the CDR3 reads TGTGCCAGTAGTACCTATTCAGAGACCCAGTACTTC. It codes for CASSTYSETQYF.

Note on this clone: One end of the junction fails to match germline, which may point to a read error. V and J are TRBV25-1 and TRBJ1-1; 7 bases agree with TRBD1. Germline V lookup: CDR1 MGHDK, CDR2 SYGVNS. The CDR3 loop spans 17 amino acids. The CDR3 DNA reads as TGTGCCAGCAGTGAATTGGGAAGGGGGCGCAGGAACGCTGAAGCTTTCTTT. Residues: CASSELGRGRRNAEAFF.

The rearrangement links TRBV12-5 to TRBJ1-2; a possible D gene is TRBD1 (5 bases). The CDR3 has 12 residues. Germline values: CDR1 LGHNT, CDR2 FRNRAP. V shed 6 bases and J shed 11 bases, with 16 bases lying between them. CDR3 region: CASGLRDGGYTF. CDR3 nucleotide sequence: TGTGCTAGTGGCCTGAGGGACGGAGGTTACACCTTC.

This clone was detected once. This chain links TRBV9 with TRBJ1-2; D perhaps matches TRBD1 (6 bases). The CDR3 covers 16 residues. Trimming pared 7 bases from V and 7 bases from J, leaving 26 bases between. Germline-derived CDR1 and CDR2 are SGDLS and YYNGEE. Here the CDR3 reads CASRKGQGTSVFGYTF. The CDR3 region has the DNA TGTGCCAGCCGAAAAGGGCAGGGGACTTCGGTCTTTGGCTACACCTTC.

The J gene is TRBJ2-1, the V gene TRBV25-1, with unresolved D. CDR3 length equals 14 residues. V was trimmed by 1 base and J by 5 bases, leaving 9 bases between them. From germline, CDR1 is MGHDK and CDR2 SYGVNS. The CDR3, as DNA: TGTGCCAGCAGTGAATCATCCAAGCACAATGAGCAGTTCTTC. Its protein is CASSESSKHNEQFF.

The chain employs TRBV29-1 and TRBJ1-4; 7 bases are shared with TRBD1. V shed 1 base and J 7 bases; nucleotides not matched to a gene: 3. Germline V gene lookup returns CDR1 SQVTM and CDR2 ANQGSEA. The CDR3 has 13 amino acids. The CDR3 coding sequence is TGCAGCGTTGAAGCACAGGGGAGTGAAAAACTGTTTTTT. This encodes CSVEAQGSEKLFF.

The CDR3 spells CASSSSGRGDTGELFF. In nucleotides, the CDR3 is TGTGCCAGCAGTTCTAGCGGGAGGGGGGACACCGGGGAGCTGTTTTTT. The chain couples TRBV28 to TRBJ2-2; TRBD2 matches 12 bases. The trim removed 4 bases at V and 3 bases at J, leaving 3 bases unmatched. The CDR3 is 16 amino acids. The germline V gene has CDR1 MDHEN and CDR2 SYDVKM. The full variable domain, completed using reference TRBV28 and TRBJ2-2, is DVKVTQSSRYLVKRTGEKVFLECVQDMDHENMFWYRQDPGLGLRLIYFSYDVKMKEKGDIPEGYSVSREKKERFSLILESASTNQTSMYLCASSSSGRGDTGELFFGEGSRLTVL.

This clone showed up just once. The J gene is TRBJ2-7, the V gene TRBV25-1, with 7 bases aligning to TRBD1. The V gene's germline CDR1 is MGHDK and CDR2 SYGVNS. J gave up 3 bases and V 8 bases, and 7 bases lay outside the gene matches. The CDR3 runs 13 residues. CDR3 sequence: CASVRDSNYEQYF. CDR3 nucleotide sequence: TGTGCCAGCGTACGGGACAGCAACTACGAGCAGTACTTC.

V gene TRBV4-2 combines with J gene TRBJ2-3, with D uncertain. Germline-derived CDR1 and CDR2 are LGHNA and YNFKEQ. Trimming removed 1 base at V and 2 bases at J, with 7 bases between. The CDR3 runs to 14 residues. CDR3 nucleotides: TGTGCCAGCAGCCAAGTGGCGGCCACAGATACGCAGTATTTT. Translated, it gives CASSQVAATDTQYF.

A note on this clone: Germline is not matched at one junction end, which may reflect a read error. The rearrangement joins TRBV15 to TRBJ1-5, with TRBD1 matching over 8 bases. Germline-derived CDR1 and CDR2 are LNHNV and YYDKDF (reference sequence). The CDR3 spans 19 residues. CDR3 in amino acids: CATSRDGGTGGYSDQPQHF. CDR3 sequence (DNA): TGTGCCACCAGCAGAGACGGAGGGACAGGTGGATATAGCGATCAGCCCCAGCATTTT.

The chain recombines TRBV5-1 with TRBJ2-6; possible D gene TRBD1, 9 bases. CDR3 size: 19 residues. CDR1 and CDR2 (germline): SGHRS, YFSETQ. V gave up 1 base and J gave up 2 bases, with 19 bases separating them. CDR3 DNA sequence: TGCGCCAGCAGCTTGCGGGGGGGACAGGGTCTCCCTGGGGCCAACGTCCTGACTTTC. It yields the protein CASSLRGGQGLPGANVLTF.

The chain employs TRBV29-1 and TRBJ2-1, with D hard to call. Germline CDR1 reads SQVTM; CDR2 reads ANQGSEA. The V gene lost 4 bases and the J gene lost 2 bases, with 9 bases spanning the gap. The CDR3 has 13 amino acids. The CDR3 is CSVGLGPYNEQFF. For the CDR3, the DNA is TGCAGCGTTGGGCTAGGTCCCTACAATGAGCAGTTCTTC.

V and J are TRBV6-1 and TRBJ2-7; unclear D gene. Germline CDR1 is MNHNS and CDR2 is SASEGT. Trimming left V 0 bases short and J 4 bases short, with 7 bases between. The CDR3 is made up of 13 amino acids. The CDR3, as DNA: TGTGCCAGCAGTGAAGCGCTACTATACGAGCAGTACTTC. Its protein product is CASSEALLYEQYF.

CDR3 nucleotide sequence: TGTGCCTGGAGGGGCGGGGGGGAGGGGACTGAAGCTTTCTTT. It encodes CAWRGGGEGTEAFF. The chain carries TRBV30 and TRBJ1-1; D possibly corresponds to TRBD1 (5 bases). Trimming took 3 bases from V and 5 from J, leaving 16 bases between them. The CDR3 has 14 amino acids. In germline, CDR1 is GTSNPN, CDR2 SVGIG (reference sequence).

The gene calls are TRBV5-4 and TRBJ2-5; D is perhaps TRBD2 (5 bases). Between the trimmed V and J ends, which lost 0 bases and 4 bases, there was a span of 7 bases. CDR3 length: 13 amino acids. From germline, CDR1 is SGHNT and CDR2 YYREEE (reference sequence). The CDR3 here is CASSLGAGETQYF. The CDR3 nucleotides are TGTGCCAGCAGCTTGGGCGCGGGAGAGACCCAGTACTTC.

This chain uses TRBV27 with TRBJ2-7; D possibly matches TRBD1 or TRBD2 (5 bases each). The CDR3 sequence is 15 residues long. V dropped 4 bases and J dropped 3 bases, with 16 bases sitting between them. CDR1 is MNHEY and CDR2 is SMNVEV in the germline V gene (reference sequence). In DNA form, the CDR3 reads TGTGCCAGCAGTTCACTGGGACGGATTCTCTACGAGCAGTACTTC. This codes for CASSSLGRILYEQYF.

The V gene is TRBV18, the J gene TRBJ2-3; D not certain. CDR3 size: 13 residues. The V end lost 0 bases, the J end lost 2 bases, and 3 bases lay between the germline ends. CDR1 is KGHSH and CDR2 is LQKENI in the germline V gene. CDR3: CASSPPITDTQYF. The CDR3 DNA follows: TGTGCCAGCTCACCACCAATCACAGATACGCAGTATTTT.

The chain employs TRBV6-5 and TRBJ2-7; TRBD2 might be the D (6 bases). The DNA end is a closer match to TRBJ2-1, so the J assignment may be wrong. Germline V gene sequence: CDR1 MNHEY, CDR2 SVGAGI. The CDR3 spans 13 residues. The chain's CDR3 is CASSYSLASEQFF. DNA for the CDR3: TGTGCCAGCAGTTACTCCCTAGCGAGTGAGCAGTTCTTC.

The chain employs TRBV29-1 and TRBJ2-1; 11 bases map to TRBD2. CDR1 SQVTM and CDR2 ANQGSEA come from the germline V gene. The V gene end was trimmed by 6 bases and the J gene end by 0 bases; junction bases not matched to a gene: 4. The CDR3 runs 15 residues. DNA of the CDR3: TGCAGCGTGGGGACTAGCGGAGTCTCCTACAATGAGCAGTTCTTC. Translation gives CSVGTSGVSYNEQFF.

This chain's CDR3 is CAWRPSNNSPLHF. DNA of the CDR3: TGTGCCTGGAGGCCCAGCAATAATTCACCCCTCCACTTT. The gene calls are TRBV30 and TRBJ1-6; D unclear. The CDR3 has 13 amino acids. Germline CDR1 reads GTSNPN; CDR2 reads SVGIG (reference sequence). Trimming removed 3 bases from V and 5 bases from J, with 8 bases in between.